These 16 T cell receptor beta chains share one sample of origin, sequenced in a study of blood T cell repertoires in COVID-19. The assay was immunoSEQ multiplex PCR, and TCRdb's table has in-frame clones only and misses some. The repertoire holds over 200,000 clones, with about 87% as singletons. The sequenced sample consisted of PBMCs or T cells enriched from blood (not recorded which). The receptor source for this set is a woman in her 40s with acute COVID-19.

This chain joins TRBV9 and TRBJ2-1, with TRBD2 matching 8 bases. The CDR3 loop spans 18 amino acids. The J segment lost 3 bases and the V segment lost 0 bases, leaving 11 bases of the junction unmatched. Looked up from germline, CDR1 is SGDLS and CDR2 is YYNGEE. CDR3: CASSVAPLGGGNYNEQFF. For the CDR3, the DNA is TGTGCCAGCAGCGTAGCTCCCTTAGGCGGGGGGAACTACAATGAGCAGTTCTTC.

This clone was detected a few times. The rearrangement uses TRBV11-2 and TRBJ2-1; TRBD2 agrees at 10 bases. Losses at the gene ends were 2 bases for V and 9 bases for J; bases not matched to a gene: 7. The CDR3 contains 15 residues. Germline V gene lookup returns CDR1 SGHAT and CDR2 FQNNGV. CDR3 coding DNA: TGTGCCAGCAGCTTAAGGTCTAGCGGGGGTGTTGAGCAGTTCTTC. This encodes CASSLRSSGGVEQFF.

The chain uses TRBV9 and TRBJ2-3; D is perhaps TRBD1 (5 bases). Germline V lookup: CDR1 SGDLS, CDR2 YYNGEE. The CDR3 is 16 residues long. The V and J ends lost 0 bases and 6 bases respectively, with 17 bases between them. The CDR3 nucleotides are TGTGCCAGCAGCGTAGAGATCCAGGGTACATTTGATACGCAGTATTTT. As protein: CASSVEIQGTFDTQYF.

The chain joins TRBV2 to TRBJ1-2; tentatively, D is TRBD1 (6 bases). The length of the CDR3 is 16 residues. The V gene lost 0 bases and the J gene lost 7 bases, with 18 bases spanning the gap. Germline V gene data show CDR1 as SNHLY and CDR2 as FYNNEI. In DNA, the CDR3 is TGTGCCAGCAGTGAAGCGCTTCGGGGCAGGGGCGTTGGCTACACCTTC. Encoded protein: CASSEALRGRGVGYTF.

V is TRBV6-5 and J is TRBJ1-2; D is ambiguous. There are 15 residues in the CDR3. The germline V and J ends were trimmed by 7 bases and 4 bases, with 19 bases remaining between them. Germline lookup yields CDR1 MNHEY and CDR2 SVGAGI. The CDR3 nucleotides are TGTGCCAGCAATCTAGACGGAAGCTTTAGCTATGGCTACACCTTC. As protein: CASNLDGSFSYGYTF.

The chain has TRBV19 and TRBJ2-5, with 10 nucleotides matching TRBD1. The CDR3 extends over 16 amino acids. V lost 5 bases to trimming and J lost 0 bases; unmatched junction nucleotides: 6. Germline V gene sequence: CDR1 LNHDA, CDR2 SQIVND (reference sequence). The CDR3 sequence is CASSLRTGGHQETQYF. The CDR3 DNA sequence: TGTGCCAGTAGTCTGCGGACAGGGGGGCACCAAGAGACCCAGTACTTC.

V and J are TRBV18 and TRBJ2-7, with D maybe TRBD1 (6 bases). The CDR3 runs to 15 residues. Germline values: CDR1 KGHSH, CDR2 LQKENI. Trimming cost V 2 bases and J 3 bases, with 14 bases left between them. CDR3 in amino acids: CASSPGGFWSYEQYV. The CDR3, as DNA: TGTGCCAGCTCACCAGGGGGCTTTTGGAGCTACGAGCAGTACGTC.

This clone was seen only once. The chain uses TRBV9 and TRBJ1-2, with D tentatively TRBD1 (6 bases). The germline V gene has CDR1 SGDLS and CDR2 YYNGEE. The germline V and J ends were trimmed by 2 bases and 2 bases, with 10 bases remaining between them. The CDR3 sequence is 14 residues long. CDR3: CASSVSQGNYGYTF. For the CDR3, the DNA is TGTGCCAGCAGCGTTTCCCAGGGGAACTATGGCTACACCTTC.

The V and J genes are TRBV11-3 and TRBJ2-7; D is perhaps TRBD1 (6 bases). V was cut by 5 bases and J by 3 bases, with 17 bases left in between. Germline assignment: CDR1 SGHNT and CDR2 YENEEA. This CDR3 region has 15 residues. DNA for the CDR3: TGTGCCAGCAGCACCAGTACAGGGCCCATCTACGAGCAGTACGTC. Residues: CASSTSTGPIYEQYV.

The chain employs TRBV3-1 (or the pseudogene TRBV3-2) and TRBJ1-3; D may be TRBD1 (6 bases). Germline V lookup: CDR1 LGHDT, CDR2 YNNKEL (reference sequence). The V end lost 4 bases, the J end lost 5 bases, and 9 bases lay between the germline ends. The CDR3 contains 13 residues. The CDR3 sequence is CASSRTVRNTIYF. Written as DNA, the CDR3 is TGTGCCAGCAGCCGGACAGTCAGAAACACCATATATTTT.

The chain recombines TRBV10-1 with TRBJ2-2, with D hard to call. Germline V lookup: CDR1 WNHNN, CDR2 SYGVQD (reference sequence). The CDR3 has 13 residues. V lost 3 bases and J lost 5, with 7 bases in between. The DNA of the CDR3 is TGCGCCAGCAGTGATCTGTTGACCGGGGAGCTGTTTTTT. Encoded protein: CASSDLLTGELFF.

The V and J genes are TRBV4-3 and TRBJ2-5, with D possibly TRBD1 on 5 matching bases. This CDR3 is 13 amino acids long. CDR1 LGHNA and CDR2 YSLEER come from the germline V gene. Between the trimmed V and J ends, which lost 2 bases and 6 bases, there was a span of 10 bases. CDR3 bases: TGCGCCAGCAGCCAAAGCCAGGGCCAGACCCAGTACTTC. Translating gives CASSQSQGQTQYF.

In DNA, the CDR3 is TGTGCCTGGACCTCGGGACACCGACCTGGAGCTTTCTTT. Its translation: CAWTSGHRPGAFF. This chain joins TRBV30 and TRBJ1-1, with TRBD1 as a possible D gene (6 bases). V was cut by 4 bases and J by 10 bases, with 19 bases left in between. CDR1 is GTSNPN, CDR2 SVGIG, per germline (reference sequence). There are 13 residues in the CDR3.

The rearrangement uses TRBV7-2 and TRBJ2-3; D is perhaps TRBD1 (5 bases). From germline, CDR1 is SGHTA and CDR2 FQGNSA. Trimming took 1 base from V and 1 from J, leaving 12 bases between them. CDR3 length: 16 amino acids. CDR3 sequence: CASSLEVGRGTDTQYF. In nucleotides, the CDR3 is TGTGCCAGCAGCTTAGAAGTCGGCAGGGGCACAGATACGCAGTATTTT.

CDR3 bases: TGTGCCAGCAGTGTAACCGGGACAGCGATAAACTATGGCTACACCTTC. This sequence encodes CASSVTGTAINYGYTF. V gene TRBV6-1 combines with J gene TRBJ1-2; TRBD1 matches 7 bases. The J segment lost 2 bases and the V segment lost 4 bases, leaving 10 bases of the junction unmatched. CDR3 size: 16 residues. Germline loops: CDR1 MNHNS, CDR2 SASEGT.

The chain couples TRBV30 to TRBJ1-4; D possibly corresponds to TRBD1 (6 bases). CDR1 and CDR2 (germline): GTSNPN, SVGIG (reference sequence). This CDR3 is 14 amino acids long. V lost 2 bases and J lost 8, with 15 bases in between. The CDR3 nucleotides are TGTGCCTGGAGTACAGGGAAGAGCGGAGAAAAACTGTTTTTT. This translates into CAWSTGKSGEKLFF.